The clone carrying this T cell receptor beta chain was observed a single time. This sample is drawn from a study of T cell responses to AZD1222 COVID-19 vaccine. Using immunoSEQ multiplex PCR, the repertoire was profiled, and TCRdb retains in-frame clones only, with some absent. The table includes some 130,000 clones, more than 75% detected once. The germline V gene has CDR1 KGHDR and CDR2 SFDVKD. This CDR3 comprises 12 residues. Trimming pared 2 bases from V and 6 bases from J, leaving 4 bases between. The chain links TRBV24-1 to TRBJ2-4; D is undetermined. This clonotype originated in an adult who received the AZD1222 COVID-19 vaccine. The starting material was peripheral blood, obtained 28 days after the second AZD1222 dose. The CDR3 reads CATSDSLNIQYF. The CDR3 DNA reads as TGTGCCACCAGTGATTCCCTAAACATTCAGTACTTC.